A selection of T cell receptor beta chains follows, all from one sample in a study of graft-versus-host responses after intestinal transplantation. Produced via immunoSEQ multiplex PCR; TCRdb's table is partial and in-frame only. The sample carries approximately 17,000 clones, roughly 83% recorded once. The material was ileum tissue, obtained about 86 weeks after intestinal transplantation. Every receptor here comes from a human patient who received an intestinal transplant, so some T cells may come from the graft donor. The CDR3 runs from the conserved cysteine through the conserved F or W. A D gene is named only where the DNA matches it firmly. Clone size is stated in some rows and not others, as once, few, many or a class when expanded.

v_call	j_call	d_call	clone_size	cdr3_aa	cdr3_nt
TRBV5-4	TRBJ2-7	TRBD2	.	CASSASSGGYEQYF	TGTGCCAGCAGCGCATCTAGCGGGGGGTACGAGCAGTACTTC
TRBV10-2	TRBJ1-4	.	once	CASGLSPGVEGEKLFF	TGCGCCAGCGGGCTGTCTCCGGGAGTCGAGGGCGAAAAACTGTTTTTT
TRBV7-2	TRBJ2-1	.	.	CASSRGYWSDNEQFF	TGTGCCAGCAGCCGAGGGTATTGGTCCGACAATGAGCAGTTCTTC
TRBV6-5	TRBJ1-2	.	.	CASIKGLAGYTF	TGTGCCAGCATCAAGGGATTGGCTGGCTACACCTTC
TRBV25-1	TRBJ2-2	.	.	CASSKIHGELFF	TGTGCCAGCAGTAAAATACACGGGGAGCTGTTTTTT
TRBV19	TRBJ1-1	.	.	CASSIDGRFRAFF	TGTGCCAGTAGTATAGATGGAAGGTTCCGAGCTTTCTTT
TRBV9	TRBJ2-3	.	.	CASSVAWEATDTQYF	TGTGCCAGCAGCGTAGCTTGGGAGGCCACAGATACGCAGTATTTT
TRBV29-1	TRBJ1-1	.	.	CSAGQPNTEAFF	TGCAGCGCCGGACAGCCGAACACTGAAGCTTTCTTT
TRBV2	TRBJ2-5	.	.	CANDDSEETQYF	TGTGCCAATGATGATTCCGAGGAGACCCAGTACTTC
TRBV7-8	TRBJ2-3	TRBD2	.	CASSLGAGGPDTQYF	TGTGCCAGCAGCTTAGGAGCGGGGGGCCCAGATACGCAGTATTTT
TRBV7-9	TRBJ2-1	TRBD1	.	CASSFGQGFNEQFF	TGTGCCAGCAGCTTCGGACAGGGGTTCAATGAGCAGTTCTTC
TRBV6-1	TRBJ2-7	.	few	CASSEYSGVRPYF	TGTGCCAGCAGTGAATACTCTGGAGTTAGACCGTACTTC
TRBV7-9	TRBJ2-5	.	.	CASSLAWETQYF	TGTGCCAGCAGCTTAGCGTGGGAGACCCAGTACTTC
TRBV27	TRBJ2-6	.	.	CASSTYGANVLTF	TGTGCCAGCAGTACGTATGGGGCCAACGTCCTGACTTTC
TRBV30	TRBJ1-5	.	.	CAWTKDGNQPQHF	TGTGCCTGGACCAAAGATGGCAATCAGCCCCAGCATTTT
TRBV18	TRBJ2-7	.	.	CASSPKGPLDEQYF	TGTGCCAGCTCACCCAAGGGTCCGCTAGACGAGCAGTACTTC
TRBV11-3	TRBJ2-7	.	.	CASRSYEQYF	TGTGCCAGCAGGTCCTACGAGCAGTACTTC
TRBV9	TRBJ1-2	TRBD1	.	CASSGQGGNYGYTF	TGTGCCAGCAGCGGACAGGGGGGTAACTATGGCTACACCTTC
TRBV10-3	TRBJ1-1	.	.	CAIRRDGTKNTEAFF	TGTGCCATCAGGAGGGACGGAACTAAGAACACTGAAGCTTTCTTT
TRBV5-5	TRBJ1-1	.	.	CASSPTPGVGAFF	TGTGCCAGCAGCCCGACCCCGGGGGTGGGAGCTTTCTTT
TRBV18	TRBJ2-3	.	.	CASSGDTDTQYF	TGTGCCAGCTCGGGGGACACAGATACGCAGTATTTT
TRBV6-1	TRBJ1-1	.	.	CASSEYPRDVAFF	TGTGCCAGCAGCGAATATCCCAGGGACGTGGCTTTCTTT
TRBV6-1	TRBJ1-2	.	.	CASSPEQADNYGYTF	TGTGCCAGCAGTCCTGAACAGGCGGATAACTATGGCTACACCTTC
TRBV7-9	TRBJ2-1	TRBD2	few	CASNPIAGAFNNEQFF	TGTGCCAGCAACCCGATAGCGGGGGCGTTCAACAATGAGCAGTTCTTC
TRBV19	TRBJ1-1	.	.	CASSMPLRLDTEAFF	TGTGCCAGTAGTATGCCCCTGAGGTTGGACACTGAAGCTTTCTTT
TRBV5-6	TRBJ1-5	.	few	CASSSTWALEPQHF	TGTGCCAGCAGTTCCACCTGGGCTCTTGAGCCCCAGCATTTT
TRBV15	TRBJ1-2	.	.	CATSRDSYREGGYTF	TGTGCCACCAGCAGAGATAGTTACCGGGAGGGCGGCTACACCTTC